A selection of T cell receptor beta chains follows, all from one sample in a study of cytomegalovirus exposure and HLA in healthy donors. Assay used: immunoSEQ multiplex PCR; TCRdb lists only in-frame clones, some missing. The table has 85,000 to 100,000 clones, approximately 77% seen once. The sample comprised PBMCs. These receptors were obtained from a woman aged 40 to 50 in good health and CMV-seronegative. The CDR3 runs from the conserved cysteine through the conserved F or W. The order of the fields is V gene, J gene, D gene, clone size, CDR3 DNA, CDR3 protein. D genes are given only for firm matches. Clone size appears in some rows only: once, few, many, or a class for an expanded clone.

V: TRBV5-6; J: TRBJ1-2; D: .; size: few; DNA: TGTGCCAGCAGCTTGGTCACCCGGGGGTATGGCTACACCTTC; CDR3: CASSLVTRGYGYTF
V: TRBV7-2; J: TRBJ2-1; D: TRBD2; size: .; DNA: TGTGCCAGCAGCCCCTTACTAGCGGGGGGAATCAATGAGCAGTTCTTC; CDR3: CASSPLLAGGINEQFF
V: TRBV4-1; J: TRBJ1-4; D: TRBD1; size: .; DNA: TGCGCCAGCAGCCACCCCCCGGGACAGGGGTGGGATGAAAAACTGTTTTTT; CDR3: CASSHPPGQGWDEKLFF
V: TRBV2; J: TRBJ1-1; D: .; size: .; DNA: TGTGCCAGCGGGGGTGGCGGGGGAGGTACTGAAGCTTTCTTT; CDR3: CASGGGGGGTEAFF
V: TRBV9; J: TRBJ1-1; D: TRBD1; size: .; DNA: TGTGCCAGCAGCTCACGACAGGGACGGAACACTGAAGCTTTCTTT; CDR3: CASSSRQGRNTEAFF
V: TRBV7-8; J: TRBJ1-3; D: .; size: .; DNA: TGTGCCAGCAGCTCTATGTTTTCCTCTGGAAACACCATATATTTT; CDR3: CASSSMFSSGNTIYF
V: TRBV4-1; J: TRBJ2-7; D: TRBD2; size: few; DNA: TGCGCCGCCGGGACTAGCTCGGGCGAGCAGTACTTC; CDR3: CAAGTSSGEQYF
V: TRBV4-1; J: TRBJ2-7; D: .; size: .; DNA: TGCGCCAGCAGCCAAGTCGGGGCGGGGGAGCAGTACTTC; CDR3: CASSQVGAGEQYF
V: TRBV7-9; J: TRBJ2-7; D: TRBD1; size: few; DNA: TGTGCCAGCAGCTCCGACAGGGTAGGCCCCTACGAGCAGTACTTC; CDR3: CASSSDRVGPYEQYF
V: TRBV27; J: TRBJ1-1; D: TRBD1; size: once; DNA: TGTGCCAGCAGCATAGGGACAGGGAACACTGAAGCTTTCTTT; CDR3: CASSIGTGNTEAFF
V: TRBV27; J: TRBJ2-2; D: .; size: .; DNA: TGTGCCAGCAGCCGGACAGTGAACACCGGGGAGCTGTTTTTT; CDR3: CASSRTVNTGELFF
V: TRBV7-9; J: TRBJ1-2; D: .; size: .; DNA: TGTGCCAGCAGCTTCCAACAGGGAGGGCACTATGGCTACACCTTC; CDR3: CASSFQQGGHYGYTF
V: TRBV2; J: TRBJ1-2; D: .; size: .; DNA: TGTGCCAGCGGGCGATTATCTGGCTACACCTTC; CDR3: CASGRLSGYTF
V: TRBV19; J: TRBJ2-7; D: TRBD1; size: few; DNA: TGTGCCAGTAGTCCGAGGCCGGGACAGACCTACGAGCAGTACTTC; CDR3: CASSPRPGQTYEQYF
V: TRBV10-2; J: TRBJ2-3; D: TRBD1; size: .; DNA: TGCGCCAGCAGAGCTGACAGGGGTTACACAGATACGCAGTATTTT; CDR3: CASRADRGYTDTQYF
V: TRBV14; J: TRBJ1-1; D: TRBD1; size: .; DNA: TGTGCCAGCAGCCACCTAGGGACAGGTATGAACACTGAAGCTTTCTTT; CDR3: CASSHLGTGMNTEAFF
V: TRBV19; J: TRBJ2-3; D: .; size: .; DNA: TGTGCCAGTAGTAGCGTCAGCACAGATACGCAGTATTTT; CDR3: CASSSVSTDTQYF
V: TRBV11-2; J: TRBJ1-1; D: .; size: once; DNA: TGTGCCAGCAGCCCAAACATGAACACTGAAGCTTTCTTT; CDR3: CASSPNMNTEAFF
V: TRBV4-1; J: TRBJ2-1; D: TRBD1; size: few; DNA: TGCGCCAGCAGCCAAAGGACAGGTAATGAGCAGTTCTTC; CDR3: CASSQRTGNEQFF
V: TRBV7-9; J: TRBJ1-2; D: .; size: .; DNA: TGTGCCAGCAGCTCAGGGGCGGGAGCGGTGGGTGGCTACACCTTC; CDR3: CASSSGAGAVGGYTF
V: TRBV19; J: TRBJ1-5; D: .; size: once; DNA: TGTGCCAGTAGTCGCGGCAGAGCTGGTCAGCCCCAGCATTTT; CDR3: CASSRGRAGQPQHF
V: TRBV2; J: TRBJ1-5; D: .; size: .; DNA: TGTGCCAGCAGTGAAGTAACGGGATCCAATCAGCCCCAGCATTTT; CDR3: CASSEVTGSNQPQHF
V: TRBV4-3; J: TRBJ1-1; D: TRBD1; size: .; DNA: TGCGCCAGCAGCCAAGAACCTTCCGTCTTGACAGGGGAGTCGCCTGAAGCTTTCTTT; CDR3: CASSQEPSVLTGESPEAFF
V: TRBV19; J: TRBJ2-7; D: .; size: few; DNA: TGTGCCAGTAGTATGGGCAGCTCCTACGAGCAGTACTTC; CDR3: CASSMGSSYEQYF